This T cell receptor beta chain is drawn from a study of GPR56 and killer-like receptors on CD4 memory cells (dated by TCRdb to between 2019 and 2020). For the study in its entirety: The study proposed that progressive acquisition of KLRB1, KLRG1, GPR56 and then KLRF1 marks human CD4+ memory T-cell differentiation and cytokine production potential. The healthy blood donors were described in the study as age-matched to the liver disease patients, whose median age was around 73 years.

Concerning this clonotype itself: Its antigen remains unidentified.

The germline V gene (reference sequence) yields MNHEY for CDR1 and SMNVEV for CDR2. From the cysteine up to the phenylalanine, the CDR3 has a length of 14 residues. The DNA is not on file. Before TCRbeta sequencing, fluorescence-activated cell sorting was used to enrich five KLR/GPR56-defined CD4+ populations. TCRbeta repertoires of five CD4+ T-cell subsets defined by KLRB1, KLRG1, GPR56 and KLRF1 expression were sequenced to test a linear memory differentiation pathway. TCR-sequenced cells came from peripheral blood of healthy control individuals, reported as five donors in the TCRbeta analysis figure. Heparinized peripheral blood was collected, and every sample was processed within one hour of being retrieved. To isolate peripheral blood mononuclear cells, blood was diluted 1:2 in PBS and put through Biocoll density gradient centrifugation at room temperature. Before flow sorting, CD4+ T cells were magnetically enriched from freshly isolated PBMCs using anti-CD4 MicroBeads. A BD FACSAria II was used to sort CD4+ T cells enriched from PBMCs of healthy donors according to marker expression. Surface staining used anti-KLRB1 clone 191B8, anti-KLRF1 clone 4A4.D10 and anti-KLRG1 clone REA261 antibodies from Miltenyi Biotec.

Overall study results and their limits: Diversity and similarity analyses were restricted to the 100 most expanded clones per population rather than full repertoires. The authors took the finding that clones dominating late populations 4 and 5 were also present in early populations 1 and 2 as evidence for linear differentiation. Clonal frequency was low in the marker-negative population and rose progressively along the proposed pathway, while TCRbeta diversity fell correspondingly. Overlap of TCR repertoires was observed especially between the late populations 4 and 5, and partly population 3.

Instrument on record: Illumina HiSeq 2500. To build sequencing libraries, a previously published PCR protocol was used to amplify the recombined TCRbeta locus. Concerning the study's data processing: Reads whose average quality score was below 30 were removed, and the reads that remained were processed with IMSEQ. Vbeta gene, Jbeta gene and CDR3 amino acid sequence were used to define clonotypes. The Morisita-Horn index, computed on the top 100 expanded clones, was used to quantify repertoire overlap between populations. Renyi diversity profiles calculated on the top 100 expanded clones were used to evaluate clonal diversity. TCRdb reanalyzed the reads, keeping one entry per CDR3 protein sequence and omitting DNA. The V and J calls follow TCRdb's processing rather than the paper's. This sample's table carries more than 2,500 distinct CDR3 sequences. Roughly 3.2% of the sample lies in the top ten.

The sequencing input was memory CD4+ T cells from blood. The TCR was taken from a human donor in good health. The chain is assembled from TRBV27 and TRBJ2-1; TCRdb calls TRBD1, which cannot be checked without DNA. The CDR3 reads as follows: CASSRGATYNEQFF.